This T cell receptor beta chain was found in a study of T cell changes during pregnancy in multiple sclerosis. V was cut by 0 bases and J by 6 bases, with 16 bases left in between. CDR1 is SGHNT, CDR2 YYREEE, per germline (reference sequence). The CDR3 covers 16 residues. The table came from immunoSEQ multiplex PCR; TCRdb's copy has only in-frame clones and leaves some out. The profile shows about 97,000 clones, around nine tenths of them singletons. The chain has TRBV5-4 and TRBJ2-1; weak D call: TRBD1 (5 bases). The TCR originated in a female donor in good health, enrolled as a control in a pregnancy study. Sequences were derived from peripheral blood, sampled in the second trimester of pregnancy. The CDR3 protein is CASSLAQGRSLNEQFF. CDR3 DNA sequence: TGTGCCAGCAGCTTGGCTCAGGGAAGGTCCCTCAATGAGCAGTTCTTC. Variable domain in full (rest from reference TRBV5-4 and TRBJ2-1): ETGVTQSPTHLIKTRGQQVTLRCSSQSGHNTVSWYQQALGQGPQFIFQYYREEENGRGNFPPRFSGLQFPNYSSELNVNALELDDSALYLCASSLAQGRSLNEQFFGPGTRLTVL.